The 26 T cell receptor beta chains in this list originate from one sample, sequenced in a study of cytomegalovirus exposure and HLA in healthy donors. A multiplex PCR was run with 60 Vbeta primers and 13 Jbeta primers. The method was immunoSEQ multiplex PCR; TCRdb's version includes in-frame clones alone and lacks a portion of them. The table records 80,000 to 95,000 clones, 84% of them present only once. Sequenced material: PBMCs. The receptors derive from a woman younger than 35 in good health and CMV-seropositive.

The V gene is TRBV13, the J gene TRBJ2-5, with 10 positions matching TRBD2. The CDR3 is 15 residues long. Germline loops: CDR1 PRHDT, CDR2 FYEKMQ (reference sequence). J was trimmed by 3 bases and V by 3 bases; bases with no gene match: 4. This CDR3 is CASSFRTSGEETQYF. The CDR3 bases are TGTGCCAGCAGCTTCCGGACTAGCGGAGAAGAGACCCAGTACTTC.

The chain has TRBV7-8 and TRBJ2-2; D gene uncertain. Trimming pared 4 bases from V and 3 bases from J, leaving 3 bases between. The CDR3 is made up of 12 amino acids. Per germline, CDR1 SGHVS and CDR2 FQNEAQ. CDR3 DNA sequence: TGTGCCAGCAGCTCCTACACCGGGGAGCTGTTTTTT. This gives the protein CASSSYTGELFF.

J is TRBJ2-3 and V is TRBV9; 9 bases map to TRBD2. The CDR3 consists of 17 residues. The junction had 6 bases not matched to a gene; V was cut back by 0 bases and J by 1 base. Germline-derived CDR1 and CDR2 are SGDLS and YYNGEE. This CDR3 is CASSVVDSGSGTDTQYF. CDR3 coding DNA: TGTGCCAGCAGCGTAGTCGATAGCGGGAGTGGCACAGATACGCAGTATTTT. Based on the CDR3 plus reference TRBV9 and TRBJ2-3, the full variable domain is DSGVTQTPKHLITATGQRVTLRCSPRSGDLSVYWYQQSLDQGLQFLIQYYNGEERAKGNILERFSAQQFPDLHSELNLSSLELGDSALYFCASSVVDSGSGTDTQYFGPGTRLTVL.

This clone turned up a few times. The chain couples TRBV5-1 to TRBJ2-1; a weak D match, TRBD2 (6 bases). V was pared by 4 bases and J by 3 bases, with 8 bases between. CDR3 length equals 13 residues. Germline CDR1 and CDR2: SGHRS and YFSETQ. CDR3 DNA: TGCGCCAGCAGCATGACTAGCTACAATGAGCAGTTCTTC. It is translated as CASSMTSYNEQFF.

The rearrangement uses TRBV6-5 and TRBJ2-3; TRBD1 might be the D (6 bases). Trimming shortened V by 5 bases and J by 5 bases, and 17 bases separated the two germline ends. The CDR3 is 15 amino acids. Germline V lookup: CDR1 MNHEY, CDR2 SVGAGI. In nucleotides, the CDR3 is TGTGCCAGCAGTCAACAGGGCTTTCGGGAAGATACGCAGTATTTT. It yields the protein CASSQQGFREDTQYF.

The CDR3 sequence: CASRAGPTWETQYF. As DNA, the CDR3 is TGTGCCAGCAGAGCGGGGCCGACATGGGAGACCCAGTACTTC. The V gene is TRBV27, the J gene TRBJ2-5, with TRBD2 identical over 7 bases. CDR1 MNHEY and CDR2 SMNVEV come from the germline V gene (reference sequence). V shed 6 bases, J shed 5 bases, and the junction held 9 bases outside the gene matches. There are 14 residues in the CDR3.

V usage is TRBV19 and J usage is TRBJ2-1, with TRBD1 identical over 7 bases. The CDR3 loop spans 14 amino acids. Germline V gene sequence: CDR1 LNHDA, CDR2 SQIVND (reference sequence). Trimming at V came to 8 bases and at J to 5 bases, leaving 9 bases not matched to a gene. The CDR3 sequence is CASGQAPLHNEQFF. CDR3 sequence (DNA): TGTGCCAGTGGACAGGCCCCTCTTCACAATGAGCAGTTCTTC. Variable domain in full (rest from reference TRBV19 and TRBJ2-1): DGGITQSPKYLFRKEGQNVTLSCEQNLNHDAMYWYRQDPGQGLRLIYYSQIVNDFQKGDIAEGYSVSREKKESFPLTVTSAQKNPTAFYLCASGQAPLHNEQFFGPGTRLTVL.

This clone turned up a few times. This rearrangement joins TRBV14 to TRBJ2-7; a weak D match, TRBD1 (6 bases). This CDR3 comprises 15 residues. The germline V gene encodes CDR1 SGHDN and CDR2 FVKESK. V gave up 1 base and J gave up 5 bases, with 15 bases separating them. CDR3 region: CASSQGAQGWNEQYF. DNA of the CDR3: TGTGCCAGCAGCCAAGGTGCTCAGGGGTGGAACGAGCAGTACTTC.

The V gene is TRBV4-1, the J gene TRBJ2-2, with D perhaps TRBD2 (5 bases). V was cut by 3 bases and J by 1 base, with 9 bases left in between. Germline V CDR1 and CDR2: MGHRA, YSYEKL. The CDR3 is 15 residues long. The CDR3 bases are TGCGCCAGCAGCCAGTACGGGGTGAACACCGGGGAGCTGTTTTTT. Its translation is CASSQYGVNTGELFF.

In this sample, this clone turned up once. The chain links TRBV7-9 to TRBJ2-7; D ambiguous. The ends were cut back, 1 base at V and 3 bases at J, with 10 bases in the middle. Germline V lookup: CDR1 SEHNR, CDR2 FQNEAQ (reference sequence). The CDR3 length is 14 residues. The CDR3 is CASSLGLESYEQYF. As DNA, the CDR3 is TGTGCCAGCAGCTTAGGACTGGAGAGCTACGAGCAGTACTTC.

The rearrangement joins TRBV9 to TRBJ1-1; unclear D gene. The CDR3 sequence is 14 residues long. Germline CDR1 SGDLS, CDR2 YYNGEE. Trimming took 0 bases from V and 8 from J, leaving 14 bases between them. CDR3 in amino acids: CASSVASRAREAFF. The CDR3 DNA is TGTGCCAGCAGCGTAGCCTCGCGGGCCAGAGAAGCTTTCTTT. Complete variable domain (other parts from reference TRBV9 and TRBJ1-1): DSGVTQTPKHLITATGQRVTLRCSPRSGDLSVYWYQQSLDQGLQFLIQYYNGEERAKGNILERFSAQQFPDLHSELNLSSLELGDSALYFCASSVASRAREAFFGQGTRLTVV.

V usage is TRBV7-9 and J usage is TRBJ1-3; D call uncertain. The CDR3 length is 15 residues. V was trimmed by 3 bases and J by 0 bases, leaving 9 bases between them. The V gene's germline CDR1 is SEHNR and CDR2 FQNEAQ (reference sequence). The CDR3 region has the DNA TGTGCCAGCAGCTTTTCCGGTCGCTCTGGAAACACCATATATTTT. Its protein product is CASSFSGRSGNTIYF.

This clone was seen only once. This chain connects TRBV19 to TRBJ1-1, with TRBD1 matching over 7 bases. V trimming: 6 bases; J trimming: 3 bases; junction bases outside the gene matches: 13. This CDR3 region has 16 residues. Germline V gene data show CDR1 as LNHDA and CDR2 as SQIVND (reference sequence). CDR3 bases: TGTGCCAGTAGACCGACAGGGATGATGTGGGACACTGAAGCTTTCTTT. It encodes CASRPTGMMWDTEAFF.

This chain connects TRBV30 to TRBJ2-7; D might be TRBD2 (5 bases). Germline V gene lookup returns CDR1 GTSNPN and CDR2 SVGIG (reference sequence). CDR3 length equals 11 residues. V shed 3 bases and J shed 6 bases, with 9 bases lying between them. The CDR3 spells CAWSHLAEQYF. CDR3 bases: TGTGCCTGGAGCCACCTAGCCGAGCAGTACTTC.

CDR3 sequence: CASSRWDTNQPQHF. The CDR3 nucleotides are TGTGCCAGCAGTAGATGGGACACTAATCAGCCCCAGCATTTT. This sequence joins TRBV28 and TRBJ1-5; TRBD1 might be the D (6 bases). Germline V gene sequence: CDR1 MDHEN, CDR2 SYDVKM. The CDR3 contains 14 residues. V lost 5 bases and J lost 4, with 12 bases in between.

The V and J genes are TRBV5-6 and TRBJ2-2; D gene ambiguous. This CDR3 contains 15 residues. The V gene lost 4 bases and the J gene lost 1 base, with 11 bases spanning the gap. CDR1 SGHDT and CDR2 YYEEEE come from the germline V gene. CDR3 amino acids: CASSPAPRNTGELFF. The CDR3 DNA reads TGTGCCAGCAGCCCGGCCCCTAGGAACACCGGGGAGCTGTTTTTT.

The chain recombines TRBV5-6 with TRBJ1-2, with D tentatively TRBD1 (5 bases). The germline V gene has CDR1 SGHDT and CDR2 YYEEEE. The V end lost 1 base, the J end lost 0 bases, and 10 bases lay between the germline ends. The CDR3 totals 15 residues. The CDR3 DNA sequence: TGTGCCAGCAGCTTGTTGGGGGACTCTAACTATGGCTACACCTTC. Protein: CASSLLGDSNYGYTF.

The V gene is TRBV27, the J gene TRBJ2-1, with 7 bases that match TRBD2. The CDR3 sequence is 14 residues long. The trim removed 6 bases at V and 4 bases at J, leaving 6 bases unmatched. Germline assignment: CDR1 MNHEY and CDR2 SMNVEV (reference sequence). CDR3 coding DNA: TGTGCCAGCAGGCCGGGACTACTGTACAATGAGCAGTTCTTC. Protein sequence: CASRPGLLYNEQFF.

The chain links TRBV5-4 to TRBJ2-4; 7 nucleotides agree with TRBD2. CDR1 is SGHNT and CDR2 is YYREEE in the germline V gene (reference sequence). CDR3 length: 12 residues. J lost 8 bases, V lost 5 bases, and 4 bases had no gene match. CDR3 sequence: CASRGGSDIQYF. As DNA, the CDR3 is TGTGCCAGCAGGGGCGGGAGTGACATTCAGTACTTC.

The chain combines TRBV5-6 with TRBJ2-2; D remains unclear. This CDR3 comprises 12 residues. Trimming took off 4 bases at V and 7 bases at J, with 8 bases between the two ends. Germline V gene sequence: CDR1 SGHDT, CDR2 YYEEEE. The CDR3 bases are TGTGCCAGCAGCCTTATCGGCGGGGAGCTGTTTTTT. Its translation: CASSLIGGELFF.

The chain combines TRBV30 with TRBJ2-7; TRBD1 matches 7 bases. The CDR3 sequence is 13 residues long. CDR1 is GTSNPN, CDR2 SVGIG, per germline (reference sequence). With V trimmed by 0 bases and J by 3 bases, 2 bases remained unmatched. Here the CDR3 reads CAWSVGTDYEQYF. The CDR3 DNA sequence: TGTGCCTGGAGTGTAGGGACAGACTACGAGCAGTACTTC.

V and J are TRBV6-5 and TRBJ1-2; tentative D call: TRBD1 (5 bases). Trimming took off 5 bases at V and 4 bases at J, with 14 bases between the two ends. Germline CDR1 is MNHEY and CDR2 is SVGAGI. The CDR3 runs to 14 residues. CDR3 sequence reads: CASSPGDLIYGYTF. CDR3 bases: TGTGCCAGCAGTCCGGGGGACTTGATCTATGGCTACACCTTC.

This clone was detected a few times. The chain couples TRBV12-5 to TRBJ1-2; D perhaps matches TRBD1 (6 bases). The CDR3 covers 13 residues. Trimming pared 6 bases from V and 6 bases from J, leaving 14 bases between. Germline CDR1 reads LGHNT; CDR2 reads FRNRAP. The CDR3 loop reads CASGQTDRHGYTF. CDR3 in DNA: TGTGCTAGTGGCCAAACTGACAGGCATGGCTACACCTTC.

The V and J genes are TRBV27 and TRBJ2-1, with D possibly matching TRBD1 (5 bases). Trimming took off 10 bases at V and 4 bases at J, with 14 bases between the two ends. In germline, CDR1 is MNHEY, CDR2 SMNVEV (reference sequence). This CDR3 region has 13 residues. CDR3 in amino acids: CATRATVYNEQFF. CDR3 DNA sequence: TGTGCCACCCGGGCGACAGTTTACAATGAGCAGTTCTTC.

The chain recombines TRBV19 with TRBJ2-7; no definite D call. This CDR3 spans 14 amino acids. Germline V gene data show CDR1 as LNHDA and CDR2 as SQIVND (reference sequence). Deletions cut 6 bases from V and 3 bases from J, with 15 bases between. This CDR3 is CASSRLLSGYEQYF. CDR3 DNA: TGTGCCAGTAGCCGACTCCTGTCTGGCTACGAGCAGTACTTC.

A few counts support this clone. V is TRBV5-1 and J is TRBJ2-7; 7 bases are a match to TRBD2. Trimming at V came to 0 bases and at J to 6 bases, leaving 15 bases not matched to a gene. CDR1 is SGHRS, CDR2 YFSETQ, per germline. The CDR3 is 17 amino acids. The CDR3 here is CASSLEGMAGDNGEQYF. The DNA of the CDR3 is TGCGCCAGCAGCTTGGAGGGGATGGCGGGAGATAATGGCGAGCAGTACTTC. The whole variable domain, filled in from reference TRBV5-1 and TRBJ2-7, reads KAGVTQTPRYLIKTRGQQVTLSCSPISGHRSVSWYQQTPGQGLQFLFEYFSETQRNKGNFPGRFSGRQFSNSRSEMNVSTLELGDSALYLCASSLEGMAGDNGEQYFGPGTRLTVT.